The present T cell receptor beta chain was sequenced within a study of T-cell reconstitution after alpha-beta-depleted transplantation in children. Study conclusions and caveats: Recipient T cells and thymic progenitors that survived gave rise to the high TCRbeta diversity observed at day 60 in some patients. Several hundred expanded graft clones reportedly were the source of alpha-beta T cells about two months after transplant.

The CDR3 contains 14 residues. The germline V gene encodes CDR1 SGHRS and CDR2 YFSETQ. TCRbeta library construction was performed incorporating unique molecular identifiers. TCRdb passed the PCR reads through MiXCR, listing each CDR3 protein once. Of 200,000 to 250,000 distinct CDR3 sequences detected, approximately 11% appear once; the ten largest clones hold roughly 30%. In this sample, this clonotype turned up a few times. Its target is not known. A much larger clone differs by one base, so this may be a read error. This clonotype was sampled from a child under two years old with acute myeloid leukemia, due to receive a stem cell transplant. The rearrangement joins TRBV5-1 to TRBJ1-2, with D hard to call. Source: PBMCs, taken before TCRalphabeta/CD19-depleted stem cell transplant. CDR3 protein: CASSLVSQSGGDTF. In DNA, the CDR3 is TGCGCCAGCAGCTTGGTTTCACAATCGGGTGGCGACACCTTC.